This TCR beta chain was sequenced during a study of T cells after posttransplantation cyclophosphamide. This clone was observed a handful of times. A marrow graft followed busulfan-fludarabine conditioning, with cyclophosphamide on days +3 and +4. This CDR3 is 15 amino acids long. Between the trimmed V and J ends, which lost 3 bases and 2 bases, there was a span of 14 bases. Germline V gene sequence: CDR1 SGHRS, CDR2 YFSETQ. Assay used: immunoSEQ multiplex PCR; TCRdb lists only in-frame clones, some missing. This sample carries some 43,000 clones, less than 95% of them seen once, and the ten largest clones take less than 2.5%.

This sequence joins TRBV5-1 and TRBJ1-1; possibly TRBD1 for D (5 bases). This clonotype was obtained from a male patient in his sixties or seventies who received an allogeneic stem cell transplant from a related donor and was CMV-positive. The graft donor may be the source of some T cells. This specimen was PBMCs, taken around 67 days after allogeneic stem cell transplant with posttransplant cyclophosphamide. The CDR3 DNA reads as TGCGCCAGCAGCTCTGCCGTACAGGCAAACACTGAAGCTTTCTTT. This translates into CASSSAVQANTEAFF.